Each of the 17 T cell receptor beta chains below was sequenced from the same sample in a study of OX40 agonist ivuxolimab in advanced cancers. Libraries were constructed by the immunoSEQ multiplex PCR assay. TCRdb provides this immuneACCESS table in a form limited to in-frame rearrangements. Some clones are lacking; in checked studies, under half of them reflect an unresolved V gene, and why the rest are absent is not known. In this sample the table shows fewer than 95,000 clones, around 90% of which occur a single time. The ten largest clonotypes hold approximately 3.6% of the sample. This sample comprised CD4+ or CD8+ T cells sorted from blood, obtained in a trial of the OX40 agonist ivuxolimab. Receptors originate from an adult with an advanced solid tumor such as melanoma, head and neck, liver or kidney cancer.

The V call is TRBV28, the J call TRBJ1-5; the D gene is possibly TRBD1 (5 bases). Germline V lookup: CDR1 MDHEN, CDR2 SYDVKM. The V and J ends lost 4 bases and 3 bases respectively, with 13 bases between them. The CDR3 totals 15 residues. The CDR3 DNA reads as TGTGCCAGCAGTTACGCCGCAGGGTTCAATCAGCCCCAGCATTTT. Its translation: CASSYAAGFNQPQHF. The full variable domain, in which reference TRBV28 and TRBJ1-5 provide the parts outside the CDR3, is DVKVTQSSRYLVKRTGEKVFLECVQDMDHENMFWYRQDPGLGLRLIYFSYDVKMKEKGDIPEGYSVSREKKERFSLILESASTNQTSMYLCASSYAAGFNQPQHFGDGTRLSIL.

The rearrangement uses TRBV5-4 and TRBJ1-4, with D possibly matching TRBD1 (5 bases). V lost 1 base, J lost 4 bases, and 8 bases lay in between. Germline CDR1 and CDR2: SGHNT and YYREEE (reference sequence). The CDR3 consists of 14 residues. This CDR3 reads CASSLIGDNEKLFF. The DNA of the CDR3 is TGTGCCAGCAGCTTGATAGGGGATAATGAAAAACTGTTTTTT.

This chain joins TRBV25-1 and TRBJ2-5; D not resolved. Germline V gene lookup returns CDR1 MGHDK and CDR2 SYGVNS. The V end lost 3 bases, the J end lost 2 bases, and 13 bases lay between the germline ends. This CDR3 is built from 15 residues. CDR3 residues: CASSDGLGWQETQYF. DNA for the CDR3: TGTGCCAGCAGTGATGGCCTGGGATGGCAAGAGACCCAGTACTTC.

The genes are TRBV2 and TRBJ2-7; TRBD2 agrees at 13 bases. The CDR3 is 16 residues long. V gave up 4 bases and J gave up 2 bases; unmatched junction bases: 5. Per germline, CDR1 SNHLY and CDR2 FYNNEI. The CDR3 is CASSGLAGGQAYEQYF. CDR3 nucleotide sequence: TGTGCCAGCAGTGGACTAGCGGGAGGCCAGGCCTACGAGCAGTACTTC.

This chain links TRBV29-1 with TRBJ1-3, with D unclear. V was cut by 7 bases and J by 0 bases, with 10 bases left in between. This CDR3 is built from 13 residues. Germline assignment: CDR1 SQVTM and CDR2 ANQGSEA. CDR3 nucleotide sequence: TGCAGCGCACAAGACAACTCTGGAAACACCATATATTTT. As protein: CSAQDNSGNTIYF.

The chain is built from TRBV7-2 and TRBJ2-2; D may be TRBD2 (5 bases). Trimming left V 1 base short and J 3 bases short, with 9 bases between. Germline values: CDR1 SGHTA, CDR2 FQGNSA. This CDR3 contains 15 residues. The CDR3 loop reads CASSLDGVDTGELFF. The CDR3 region has the DNA TGTGCCAGCAGCTTAGACGGGGTCGACACCGGGGAGCTGTTTTTT.

This sequence joins TRBV5-4 and TRBJ2-1, with 7 positions matching TRBD2. CDR1 is SGHNT, CDR2 YYREEE, per germline (reference sequence). There are 15 residues in the CDR3. J was trimmed by 7 bases and V by 0 bases; bases with no gene match: 7. CDR3 sequence reads: CASSLELAKGNEQFF. The CDR3, as DNA: TGTGCCAGCAGCTTGGAACTAGCGAAGGGGAATGAGCAGTTCTTC.

The chain joins TRBV28 to TRBJ2-1; TRBD2 matches at 12 bases. This CDR3 is 17 amino acids long. Trimming cost V 4 bases and J 0 bases; bases outside gene matches: 4. Looked up from germline, CDR1 is MDHEN and CDR2 is SYDVKM. CDR3 nucleotide sequence: TGTGCCAGCAGTTCCCGACTAGCGGGAGACTCCTACAATGAGCAGTTCTTC. Protein sequence: CASSSRLAGDSYNEQFF.

In the case of this clone: The sample contains more than one DNA sequence encoding this CDR3. This sequence joins TRBV27 and TRBJ1-2; 7 nucleotides align to TRBD1. The germline gives CDR1 MNHEY, CDR2 SMNVEV (reference sequence). Germline trimming cut 4 bases from V and 2 bases from J; bases unmatched to any gene: 1. The CDR3 runs to 13 residues. The CDR3 is CASSWGQNYGYTF. The CDR3 bases are TGTGCCAGCAGTTGGGGACAGAACTATGGCTACACCTTC.

The chain links TRBV2 to TRBJ2-2; no reliable D call. The length of the CDR3 is 12 residues. V shed 2 bases and J shed 7 bases, with 5 bases lying between them. Germline V lookup: CDR1 SNHLY, CDR2 FYNNEI. CDR3 in DNA: TGTGCCAGCAGTGAAAAGTTCGGGGAGCTGTTTTTT. Amino acid sequence: CASSEKFGELFF.

This chain connects TRBV25-1 to TRBJ1-2; tentative D call: TRBD1 (5 bases). V was trimmed by 3 bases and J by 3 bases, leaving 17 bases between them. Per germline, CDR1 MGHDK and CDR2 SYGVNS. The CDR3 sequence is 16 residues long. The CDR3 sequence is CASSDHPGPAYYGYTF. DNA for the CDR3: TGTGCCAGCAGTGACCATCCGGGACCGGCGTACTATGGCTACACCTTC.

The chain employs TRBV27 and TRBJ1-2; D unclear. Germline CDR1 reads MNHEY; CDR2 reads SMNVEV (reference sequence). This CDR3 comprises 13 residues. Trimming left V 3 bases short and J 2 bases short, with 7 bases between. The CDR3 DNA reads as TGTGCCAGCAGTTTTTCGGGGAACTATGGCTACACCTTC. It codes for CASSFSGNYGYTF.

The chain couples TRBV4-1 to TRBJ1-2, with D maybe TRBD1 (5 bases). Germline V CDR1 and CDR2: MGHRA, YSYEKL. V gave up 4 bases and J gave up 6 bases, with 27 bases separating them. The CDR3 sequence is 18 residues long. The CDR3 sequence is CASSPWGPRAGRIDGYTF. The CDR3 bases are TGCGCCAGCAGCCCCTGGGGCCCTCGGGCAGGACGCATCGATGGCTACACCTTC.

DNA of the CDR3: TGCGCCAGCAGCCTAAATCCTGACAGGGAACCCCTTCCTGAAGCTTTCTTT. Translation: CASSLNPDREPLPEAFF. The V gene is TRBV5-1, the J gene TRBJ1-1, with 7 bases identical to TRBD1. This CDR3 has 17 amino acids. Germline assignment: CDR1 SGHRS and CDR2 YFSETQ. Losses at the gene ends were 4 bases for V and 6 bases for J; bases not matched to a gene: 18.

The chain couples TRBV2 to TRBJ1-1, with 8 bases fitting TRBD1. Trimming cost V 0 bases and J 4 bases; bases outside gene matches: 1. The CDR3 sequence is 14 residues long. CDR1 is SNHLY and CDR2 is FYNNEI in the germline V gene. The CDR3 reads CASSEATGGTEAFF. The CDR3 DNA reads as TGTGCCAGCAGTGAAGCAACAGGGGGCACTGAAGCTTTCTTT.

The chain links TRBV5-1 to TRBJ1-1; D might be TRBD1 (6 bases). The CDR3 sequence is 15 residues long. V was clipped by 3 bases and J by 3 bases, with 15 bases between them. Germline assignment: CDR1 SGHRS and CDR2 YFSETQ. The DNA for the CDR3 is TGCGCCAGCAGCTCCCTAGGGGGGCGGGACACTGAAGCTTTCTTT. Translation gives CASSSLGGRDTEAFF.

The J gene is TRBJ1-5, the V gene TRBV21-1; the DNA was not used to check the table's D call, TRBD1. TRBV21-1 is designated a pseudogene. The CDR3 consists of 15 residues. For the CDR3, the DNA is TGTGCCAGCAGCAGCCACCCAGGGTACAATCAGCCCCAGCATTTT. Amino acid sequence: CASSSHPGYNQPQHF.